This record looks at one T cell receptor beta chain sequence and its context. Its antigen is still unknown. This entry belongs to a study of identical twins. General study findings and limits: Models came in too low on out-of-frame TCR alpha sharing in monozygotic twins.

Germline CDR1 reads MGHRA; CDR2 reads YSYEKL. The CDR3 extends over 17 amino acids. V was clipped by 4 bases and J by 3 bases; unmatched bases: 12. Template switching, a step in the protocol, added a universal primer site, and cDNA carried unique molecular identifiers. TCRdb called the 5' RACE reads again in MiXCR, with one record for every CDR3 protein. The sample has fewer than 900,000 distinct CDR3 sequences; approximately 22% are singletons. These same records also appear under a second study, on T cells expressing NK-cell markers. This second study says: Of eight sequenced donors, seven were HCMV-seropositive and one HCMV-seronegative. These clonotypes also led the CD3+CD56-NKG2C+ fraction in a few donors.

The TCR originated in a woman aged 18-30 years in good health. V usage is TRBV4-1 and J usage is TRBJ2-1; 7 bases line up with TRBD2. What was sequenced was PBMCs. CDR3 bases: TGCGCCAGCAGCCCCCGGGGGGACTCCGAGGGCTACAATGAGCAGTTCTTC. Its translation is CASSPRGDSEGYNEQFF.